This TCR beta chain originates from a study of T cells in women clearing cervical HPV infection. On the study more broadly: For cases, blood was sampled a median approximately 150 days after lesion detection, interquartile range about 90 to 230 days.

This table comes from immunoSEQ multiplex PCR, and its TCRdb copy is limited to in-frame clones, with some not included. The repertoire table contains tens of thousands of clones. Trimming shortened V by 2 bases and J by 5 bases, and 11 bases separated the two germline ends. The CDR3 is 14 residues long. From germline, CDR1 is SGHAT and CDR2 FQNNGV. The study, taken as a whole, reports: TRBV6-7 relative abundance averaged roughly 0.099% in cases and 0.15% to 0.2% in controls. Richness differences could reflect unmeasured T-cell content per sample.

To note about this clone: Its antigen is undetermined. The read comes to an end 3 residues before the CDR3 does, leaving the germline J gene to fill in the end.

Specimen: blood buffy coat. The TCR sequence derives from a woman between 18 and 70 years old with a cervical HPV16 infection that either progressed to CIN3+ or cleared (not recorded which). The chain is built from TRBV11-2 and TRBJ2-3; possible D gene TRBD1, 5 bases. CDR3 bases read: TGTGCCAGCAGCTTAATGGGGCTACAAGATACG. It specifies CASSLMGLQDT. The full CDR3 protein reads CASSLMGLQDTQYF. Full variable domain (missing parts from reference TRBV11-2 and TRBJ2-3): EAGVAQSPRYKIIEKRQSVAFWCNPISGHATLYWYQQILGQGPKLLIQFQNNGVVDDSQLPKDRFSAERLKGVDSTLKIQPAKLEDSAVYLCASSLMGLQDTQYFGPGTRLTVL.